Listed here are 27 T cell receptor beta chains from one sample, sequenced in a study of CD4+ T cells in melanoma. Measured with immunoSEQ multiplex PCR; TCRdb has only the in-frame clones, and not every one. The profile shows 11,000 or so clones, 66% of them singletons. The sequenced material came from cells from a culture (not recorded whether cultured in vitro). These receptors were collected from a human donor with melanoma.

V is TRBV19 and J is TRBJ2-3, with D tentatively TRBD1 (6 bases). Germline CDR1 reads LNHDA; CDR2 reads SQIVND (reference sequence). CDR3 length equals 15 residues. Trimming took off 3 bases at V and 3 bases at J, with 13 bases between the two ends. The CDR3: CASSMGAGVTDTQYF. The CDR3 nucleotides are TGTGCCAGTAGTATGGGGGCGGGTGTAACAGATACGCAGTATTTT.

The V and J genes are TRBV6-1 and TRBJ1-6; possibly TRBD1 for D (5 bases). CDR1 is MNHNS and CDR2 is SASEGT in the germline V gene. The V gene lost 5 bases and the J gene lost 4 bases, with 9 bases spanning the gap. This CDR3 has 14 amino acids. Written as DNA, the CDR3 is TGTGCCAGCAGTTCGGGACCATATAATTCACCCCTCCACTTT. It encodes CASSSGPYNSPLHF.

This sequence joins TRBV7-8 and TRBJ2-3; TRBD2 aligns across 9 bases. Germline CDR1 SGHVS, CDR2 FQNEAQ. The CDR3 spans 18 residues. V dropped 3 bases and J dropped 1; count of bases not matched to a gene: 11. CDR3 nucleotide sequence: TGTGCCAGCAGCTTTAGGGAGCGGGGGGTAAGAGGCACAGATACGCAGTATTTT. Translating it yields CASSFRERGVRGTDTQYF.

Note on this clone: Other nucleotide sequences in the sample specify the same CDR3. The V and J genes are TRBV9 and TRBJ1-1, with D possibly matching TRBD1 (6 bases). The CDR3 runs to 15 residues. Trimming took 3 bases from V and 1 from J, leaving 13 bases between them. Germline-derived CDR1 and CDR2 are SGDLS and YYNGEE. The CDR3 region is CASSETGARNTEAFF. The CDR3 coding sequence is TGTGCCAGCAGCGAGACGGGGGCGCGGAACACTGAAGCTTTCTTT.

The chain joins TRBV4-1 to TRBJ2-5, with TRBD2 identical over 12 bases. With V trimmed by 0 bases and J by 0 bases, 8 bases remained unmatched. CDR1 is MGHRA, CDR2 YSYEKL, per germline. This CDR3 region has 19 residues. CDR3 in DNA: TGCGCCAGCAGCCAAGATCCGACTAGCGGGGGCCCGTACCAAGAGACCCAGTACTTC. Translated: CASSQDPTSGGPYQETQYF.

This rearrangement joins TRBV25-1 to TRBJ2-5, with D tentatively TRBD2 (5 bases). The V end lost 4 bases, the J end lost 11 bases, and 11 bases lay between the germline ends. The germline CDR1 and CDR2 sequences are MGHDK and SYGVNS. This CDR3 contains 11 residues. The CDR3 DNA sequence: TGTGCCAGCAGTGTCGAATGGGAGCAGTACTTC. As protein: CASSVEWEQYF.

This clone was detected only a few times. This chain connects TRBV2 to TRBJ2-2, with TRBD1 as a possible D gene (5 bases). Germline CDR1 is SNHLY and CDR2 is FYNNEI. The length of the CDR3 is 13 residues. Trimming pared 6 bases from V and 6 bases from J, leaving 11 bases between. CDR3 in DNA: TGTGCCAGCAGCCAGGGTCAGGCCGGGGAGCTGTTTTTT. Its translation: CASSQGQAGELFF.

The table lists this clone with a few counts. The J gene is TRBJ2-2, the V gene TRBV4-2; 8 bases are shared with TRBD1. With 4 bases clipped from V and 6 bases from J, the junction kept 7 bases outside the gene matches. CDR1 is LGHNA, CDR2 YNFKEQ, per germline. The CDR3 runs 15 residues. CDR3 in DNA: TGTGCCAGCAGCCCTAATCCGACAGGGGCCGGGGAGCTGTTTTTT. This codes for CASSPNPTGAGELFF.

The CDR3 region has the DNA TGTGCCAGCAGTGAGGGGACGGGACTCTATGGCTACACCTTC. This sequence encodes CASSEGTGLYGYTF. The J gene is TRBJ1-2, the V gene TRBV6-1, with D tentatively TRBD1 (5 bases). Germline lookup yields CDR1 MNHNS and CDR2 SASEGT. V shed 3 bases and J shed 4 bases, with 12 bases lying between them. This CDR3 is built from 14 residues.

The rearrangement uses TRBV29-1 and TRBJ2-3; 10 bases are a match to TRBD1. The CDR3 is 14 amino acids. CDR1 SQVTM and CDR2 ANQGSEA come from the germline V gene. The J segment lost 7 bases and the V segment lost 3 bases, leaving 7 bases of the junction unmatched. The CDR3 loop is CSVDPRDRGYTQYF. The CDR3 nucleotides are TGCAGCGTTGACCCCAGGGACAGGGGCTATACGCAGTATTTT.

J is TRBJ2-3 and V is TRBV11-2; 9 bases align to TRBD2. Germline CDR1 reads SGHAT; CDR2 reads FQNNGV. With V trimmed by 3 bases and J by 4 bases, 11 bases remained unmatched. CDR3 size: 17 residues. For the CDR3, the DNA is TGTGCCAGCAGCTTCGACCCAGCGGGGGGTGGAGCAGATACGCAGTATTTT. Residues: CASSFDPAGGGADTQYF.

The chain joins TRBV7-9 to TRBJ1-1; D is perhaps TRBD1 (5 bases). V dropped 7 bases and J dropped 6 bases, with 15 bases sitting between them. Germline assignment: CDR1 SEHNR and CDR2 FQNEAQ (reference sequence). The CDR3 is 13 residues long. CDR3 loop: CASTPTGLSEAFF. Written as DNA, the CDR3 is TGTGCCAGCACCCCTACAGGTCTCTCTGAAGCTTTCTTT.

The rearrangement joins TRBV5-1 to TRBJ2-5, with 10 bases aligning to TRBD2. J was trimmed by 4 bases and V by 4 bases; bases with no gene match: 10. Per germline, CDR1 SGHRS and CDR2 YFSETQ. The CDR3 covers 16 residues. The CDR3 nucleotides read TGCGCCAGCAGCGGCCTAGCGGGGGCAGGGAGAGAGACCCAGTACTTC. This sequence encodes CASSGLAGAGRETQYF.

The V gene is TRBV6-4, the J gene TRBJ2-1; D remains ambiguous. Germline V gene sequence: CDR1 MRHNA, CDR2 SNTAGT. This CDR3 has 14 residues. Trimming stripped 3 bases from V and 2 bases from J, with 8 bases between. The CDR3, as DNA: TGTGCCAGCAGTGAACGGCTTACCTACAATGAGCAGTTCTTC. This sequence encodes CASSERLTYNEQFF.

This clone was detected only a few times. This chain connects TRBV7-3 to TRBJ2-1; D is unclear. Trimming shortened V by 6 bases and J by 0 bases, and 12 bases separated the two germline ends. This CDR3 has 15 amino acids. Germline V gives CDR1 SGHTA, CDR2 FQGTGA. CDR3 protein: CASRLESSSYNEQFF. The CDR3 bases are TGTGCCAGCAGATTAGAAAGTAGCTCCTACAATGAGCAGTTCTTC.

The J gene is TRBJ1-4, the V gene TRBV7-9; D perhaps matches TRBD1 (5 bases). The CDR3 has 16 amino acids. V lost 4 bases to trimming and J lost 0 bases, with 12 bases between them. Germline V lookup: CDR1 SEHNR, CDR2 FQNEAQ (reference sequence). The CDR3 loop reads CASSSLFRATNEKLFF. In nucleotides, the CDR3 is TGTGCCAGCAGCTCCCTATTCAGGGCAACTAATGAAAAACTGTTTTTT.

The chain employs TRBV11-2 and TRBJ1-5; 9 bases match TRBD1. V lost 3 bases, J lost 8 bases, and 5 bases stayed unmatched. CDR1 is SGHAT, CDR2 FQNNGV, per germline. The CDR3 sequence is 14 residues long. CDR3 amino acids: CASSFGQGNKPQHF. The CDR3, as DNA: TGTGCCAGCAGCTTCGGACAGGGGAACAAGCCCCAGCATTTT.

The chain combines TRBV5-4 with TRBJ1-2; 8 bases line up with TRBD1. The germline CDR1 and CDR2 sequences are SGHNT and YYREEE (reference sequence). The trim removed 3 bases at V and 8 bases at J, leaving 12 bases unmatched. The CDR3 totals 15 residues. This CDR3 reads CASSSGLSGGSGYTF. The CDR3 DNA is TGTGCCAGCAGCTCTGGTTTGTCAGGGGGCAGCGGCTACACCTTC.

This rearrangement joins TRBV30 to TRBJ1-4; tentative D call: TRBD1 (5 bases). Trimming shortened V by 4 bases and J by 7 bases, and 19 bases separated the two germline ends. From germline, CDR1 is GTSNPN and CDR2 SVGIG (reference sequence). This CDR3 spans 15 amino acids. The CDR3 sequence is CAWKRGTPKGEKLFF. CDR3 nucleotides: TGTGCCTGGAAAAGAGGGACCCCCAAGGGTGAAAAACTGTTTTTT.

This clone appeared a few times. The chain links TRBV29-1 to TRBJ2-7, with D unclear. Germline CDR1 and CDR2: SQVTM and ANQGSEA. This CDR3 region has 11 residues. Trimming left V 7 bases short and J 6 bases short, with 13 bases between. The CDR3 nucleotides are TGCAGCGCGAAATCGGGCGGCGAGCAGTACTTC. It translates to CSAKSGGEQYF.

CDR3 loop: CASSLGQGGLMGMWQFF. The CDR3 coding sequence is TGTGCCAGCAGCCTGGGACAGGGAGGTTTGATGGGTATGTGGCAGTTCTTC. V is TRBV7-8 and J is TRBJ2-1; TRBD1 aligns across 9 bases. The J segment lost 12 bases and the V segment lost 5 bases, leaving 20 bases of the junction unmatched. The CDR3 spans 17 residues. Germline CDR1 reads SGHVS; CDR2 reads FQNEAQ.

CDR3: CASSLDRGVTDTQYF. The DNA of the CDR3 is TGTGCCAGCAGCTTGGACAGGGGGGTCACAGATACGCAGTATTTT. This rearrangement joins TRBV5-4 to TRBJ2-3; 8 positions agree with TRBD1. The junction had 2 bases not matched to a gene; V was cut back by 0 bases and J by 2 bases. The germline gives CDR1 SGHNT, CDR2 YYREEE (reference sequence). This CDR3 has 15 amino acids.

The V gene is TRBV7-9, the J gene TRBJ1-1, with TRBD1 matching over 8 bases. V lost 5 bases, J lost 4 bases, and 9 bases stayed unmatched. The CDR3 extends over 15 amino acids. In germline, CDR1 is SEHNR, CDR2 FQNEAQ (reference sequence). Here the CDR3 DNA reads TGTGCCAGCAGCCTCAGGGGGCTAGGTAGCACTGAAGCTTTCTTT. This gives the protein CASSLRGLGSTEAFF.

This clone showed up just a few times. The chain uses TRBV14 and TRBJ1-4; 7 nucleotides agree with TRBD1. CDR3 length equals 14 residues. J was trimmed by 7 bases and V by 4 bases; bases with no gene match: 6. Germline CDR1 reads SGHDN; CDR2 reads FVKESK. The DNA of the CDR3 is TGTGCCAGCAGCCGGAACAGGGGCAGTGAAAAACTGTTTTTT. Translating gives CASSRNRGSEKLFF.

The rearrangement links TRBV11-1 to TRBJ2-5, with D hard to call. V gave up 5 bases and J gave up 5 bases, with 15 bases separating them. This CDR3 is 14 amino acids long. Germline V CDR1 and CDR2: SGHAT, FQDESV (reference sequence). The CDR3 bases are TGTGCCAGCAGCCCATACACCTCCCGTGAGACCCAGTACTTC. As protein: CASSPYTSRETQYF.

About this clone: At one end, the junction sequence differs from germline, possibly due to a read error. The gene calls are TRBV6-5 and TRBJ2-5, with 8 bases fitting TRBD1. The CDR3 extends over 13 amino acids. Germline-derived CDR1 and CDR2 are MNHEY and SVGAGI. The chain's CDR3 is CAISRTGTETQYF. The CDR3 nucleotides are TGTGCCATCAGTCGGACAGGGACAGAGACCCAGTACTTC.

The rearrangement links TRBV5-1 to TRBJ2-1, with TRBD2 matching 10 bases. The ends lost 7 bases at V and 3 bases at J; junction bases unmatched: 7. The CDR3 length is 15 residues. Germline V gives CDR1 SGHRS, CDR2 YFSETQ. The CDR3 protein is CASGARTSGYNEQFF. CDR3 nucleotide sequence: TGCGCCAGCGGCGCCCGGACTAGCGGCTACAATGAGCAGTTCTTC. The entire variable domain, with the rest obtained from reference TRBV5-1 and TRBJ2-1, is as follows: KAGVTQTPRYLIKTRGQQVTLSCSPISGHRSVSWYQQTPGQGLQFLFEYFSETQRNKGNFPGRFSGRQFSNSRSEMNVSTLELGDSALYLCASGARTSGYNEQFFGPGTRLTVL.